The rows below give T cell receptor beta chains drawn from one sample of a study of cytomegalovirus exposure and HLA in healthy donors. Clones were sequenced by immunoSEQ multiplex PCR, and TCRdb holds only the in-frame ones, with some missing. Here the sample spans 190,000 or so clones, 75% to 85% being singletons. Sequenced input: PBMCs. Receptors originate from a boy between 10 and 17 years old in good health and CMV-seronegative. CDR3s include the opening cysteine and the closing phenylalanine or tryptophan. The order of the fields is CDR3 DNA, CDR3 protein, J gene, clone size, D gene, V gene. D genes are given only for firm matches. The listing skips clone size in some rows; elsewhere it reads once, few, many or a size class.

DNA: TGTGCCAGTGGGAGTGGACAGAGAAATCAGCCCCAGCATTTT; CDR3: CASGSGQRNQPQHF; J: TRBJ1-5; size: once; D: .; V: TRBV2
DNA: TGCAGCGTTGAGGGCAGAGCCATGAACACTGAAGCTTTCTTT; CDR3: CSVEGRAMNTEAFF; J: TRBJ1-1; size: .; D: .; V: TRBV29-1
DNA: TGTGCCAGCAGCTTCGGGACAGGGGGTGGCTACACCTTC; CDR3: CASSFGTGGGYTF; J: TRBJ1-2; size: once; D: TRBD1; V: TRBV11-1
DNA: TGTGCCAGCAGCTTTGGACAGGGGGCAGGCTATGGCTACACCTTC; CDR3: CASSFGQGAGYGYTF; J: TRBJ1-2; size: .; D: TRBD1; V: TRBV11-3
DNA: TGTGCCAGCAGTGAAGTCTGGACTTTAGCGGGAGGGCAATTTAACCCGCACGAGCAGTACTTC; CDR3: CASSEVWTLAGGQFNPHEQYF; J: TRBJ2-7; size: .; D: TRBD2; V: TRBV6-1
DNA: TGTGCCAGCATCGGCGACAGGGGGCAGGATGGCTACACCTTC; CDR3: CASIGDRGQDGYTF; J: TRBJ1-2; size: .; D: TRBD1; V: TRBV2
DNA: TGCGCCAGCAGTGAGTCCGCCACTAATCAAGAGACCCAGTACTTC; CDR3: CASSESATNQETQYF; J: TRBJ2-5; size: .; D: .; V: TRBV10-1
DNA: TGTGCCAGTAGTGGGACTGATCAAGAGACCCAGTACTTC; CDR3: CASSGTDQETQYF; J: TRBJ2-5; size: .; D: .; V: TRBV19
DNA: TGTGCCAGTAGTCCCGGGACGGGATGGAGGGACACCATATATTTT; CDR3: CASSPGTGWRDTIYF; J: TRBJ1-3; size: .; D: .; V: TRBV19
DNA: TGTGCCAGCGAACGGGAGGGTGCAACCTACGAGCAGTACTTC; CDR3: CASEREGATYEQYF; J: TRBJ2-7; size: .; D: TRBD2; V: TRBV6-4
DNA: TGTGCCTGGAGTCCACTTGGACTCTCTGGAAACACCATATATTTT; CDR3: CAWSPLGLSGNTIYF; J: TRBJ1-3; size: .; D: .; V: TRBV30
DNA: TGTGCCAGCAGCGTAGGAGGAAGCCCGAGCTCCTACAATGAGCAGTTCTTC; CDR3: CASSVGGSPSSYNEQFF; J: TRBJ2-1; size: .; D: .; V: TRBV9
DNA: TGTGCCAGCAGCTGGGACAGTTTCTCCTACGAGCAGTACTTC; CDR3: CASSWDSFSYEQYF; J: TRBJ2-7; size: once; D: TRBD1; V: TRBV6-6
DNA: TGTGCCAGCAGCTCGGACAGCTCTTACTATGGCTACACCTTC; CDR3: CASSSDSSYYGYTF; J: TRBJ1-2; size: .; D: .; V: TRBV7-2
DNA: TGTGCCAGCAGCTTGTCGCTAAATTCACCCCTCCACTTT; CDR3: CASSLSLNSPLHF; J: TRBJ1-6; size: .; D: .; V: TRBV11-2
DNA: TGTGCCAGCAGGCAGGGGGCTGACTACGAGCAGTACTTC; CDR3: CASRQGADYEQYF; J: TRBJ2-7; size: .; D: TRBD1; V: TRBV6-1
DNA: TGTGCCAGCAGCCCCCGGACACATGAAGCTTTCTTT; CDR3: CASSPRTHEAFF; J: TRBJ1-1; size: .; D: .; V: TRBV7-2
DNA: TGTGCCAGCAGCTTACGTTCGGGGGGGCCCACCGGGGAGCTGTTTTTT; CDR3: CASSLRSGGPTGELFF; J: TRBJ2-2; size: .; D: TRBD2; V: TRBV7-2
DNA: TGCAGCGTTGAAGATTGGCAGGCCAATCAGCCCCAGCATTTT; CDR3: CSVEDWQANQPQHF; J: TRBJ1-5; size: .; D: .; V: TRBV29-1
DNA: TGTGCCAGCAGCAAGAACAGGGGCTATGGCTACACCTTC; CDR3: CASSKNRGYGYTF; J: TRBJ1-2; size: .; D: TRBD1; V: TRBV9
DNA: TGTGCCAGTAGTATAACGAGCGGGGGCTGGGCGGGGGAGCTGTTTTTT; CDR3: CASSITSGGWAGELFF; J: TRBJ2-2; size: once; D: TRBD2; V: TRBV19
DNA: TGTGCCAGCAGCGTAAGCGGACAGAAAAAGTCAGATACGCAGTATTTT; CDR3: CASSVSGQKKSDTQYF; J: TRBJ2-3; size: .; D: .; V: TRBV9
DNA: TGTGCCAGCGGCGACGGGGGGGACGAGCAGTACTTC; CDR3: CASGDGGDEQYF; J: TRBJ2-7; size: .; D: TRBD2; V: TRBV6-1
DNA: TGTGCCAGCAGCTGGGGGACAGGGAAGATCTATGGCTACACCTTC; CDR3: CASSWGTGKIYGYTF; J: TRBJ1-2; size: .; D: TRBD1; V: TRBV9
DNA: TGTGCTAGCAGCGCGGGACTAGCGGGGACCCAAGAGACCCAGTACTTC; CDR3: CASSAGLAGTQETQYF; J: TRBJ2-5; size: .; D: TRBD2; V: TRBV7-7
DNA: TGCGCCAGCAGCTTGCGCGGGGGTCCCCACGAGCAGTACTTC; CDR3: CASSLRGGPHEQYF; J: TRBJ2-7; size: .; D: TRBD2; V: TRBV5-1
DNA: TGTGCCAGCACTCCCTCCCGGGGGATCGGCCAGACCCAGTACTTC; CDR3: CASTPSRGIGQTQYF; J: TRBJ2-5; size: .; D: .; V: TRBV6-5
DNA: TGCGCCAGCAGCTGGGGGGCACTAGCGGTTACCTCCTACGAGCAGTACTTC; CDR3: CASSWGALAVTSYEQYF; J: TRBJ2-7; size: once; D: TRBD2; V: TRBV5-1
DNA: TGTGCCTGGAGTTCGGGGACAGGGTACACTGAAGCTTTCTTT; CDR3: CAWSSGTGYTEAFF; J: TRBJ1-1; size: once; D: TRBD1; V: TRBV30
DNA: TGTGCCAGCACCGACCTTTTAGCGGGAGGTTGGAATGAGCAGTTCTTC; CDR3: CASTDLLAGGWNEQFF; J: TRBJ2-1; size: .; D: TRBD2; V: TRBV5-6
DNA: TGCGCCAGCAGCTCCATACTAGCGGGACTCTCCTACGAGCAGTACTTC; CDR3: CASSSILAGLSYEQYF; J: TRBJ2-7; size: .; D: TRBD2; V: TRBV5-1
DNA: TGCGCCAGCAGCCAAGATACGGGCGGGGCCCCCTACGAGCAGTACTTC; CDR3: CASSQDTGGAPYEQYF; J: TRBJ2-7; size: few; D: .; V: TRBV4-3
DNA: TGTGCCAGCAGCCTGACAGGGGAAAGCGATCAGCCCCAGCATTTT; CDR3: CASSLTGESDQPQHF; J: TRBJ1-5; size: .; D: TRBD1; V: TRBV11-1
DNA: TGTGCCAGCAGCCTCCCCCAGGGACTTCCTGAAGCTTTCTTT; CDR3: CASSLPQGLPEAFF; J: TRBJ1-1; size: .; D: .; V: TRBV21-1
DNA: TGTGCTAGTGGTCCACCCTGGACAGGCCAAAGGGAATCACCCCTCCACTTT; CDR3: CASGPPWTGQRESPLHF; J: TRBJ1-6; size: .; D: TRBD1; V: TRBV12-5
DNA: TGTGCCAGCAGTTTGACAGGCTCTTACACCGGGGAGCTGTTTTTT; CDR3: CASSLTGSYTGELFF; J: TRBJ2-2; size: .; D: .; V: TRBV6-1
DNA: TGTGCCAGCAGAATAGGACAGGGTTGGTACGAGCAGTACTTC; CDR3: CASRIGQGWYEQYF; J: TRBJ2-7; size: .; D: TRBD1; V: TRBV6-5
DNA: TGTGCCAGCAGTTACTCGACCCAGGTTGGCTACACCTTC; CDR3: CASSYSTQVGYTF; J: TRBJ1-2; size: .; D: .; V: TRBV6-5
DNA: TGTGCCAGCAGCGTAGGATTAGCAGGGACCGGGGAGCTGTTTTTT; CDR3: CASSVGLAGTGELFF; J: TRBJ2-2; size: .; D: .; V: TRBV9
DNA: TGTGCCAGCAGCCCACTTATTAGGGACTTGTTCCGGGTGGAGCAGTACTTC; CDR3: CASSPLIRDLFRVEQYF; J: TRBJ2-7; size: .; D: .; V: TRBV5-8
DNA: TGTGCCAGCAGCTTCCCCAAGCGTACCTACGAGCAGTACTTC; CDR3: CASSFPKRTYEQYF; J: TRBJ2-7; size: .; D: .; V: TRBV11-2
DNA: TGTGCCAGCAGCTTAACGCGCGGGGCAACCTACGAGCAGTACTTC; CDR3: CASSLTRGATYEQYF; J: TRBJ2-7; size: .; D: .; V: TRBV7-3
DNA: TGTGCCAGCAGCTTGAGAGACAGGGCCTCCTACGAGCAGTACTTC; CDR3: CASSLRDRASYEQYF; J: TRBJ2-7; size: .; D: TRBD1; V: TRBV5-4
DNA: TGTGCCAGCAGCCCGGGACTCCACTACAATGAGCAGTTCTTC; CDR3: CASSPGLHYNEQFF; J: TRBJ2-1; size: .; D: .; V: TRBV11-2
DNA: TGTGCCAGCAGCTCCCGGGACAGGGGGCTCGGGTTCTATGGCTACACCTTC; CDR3: CASSSRDRGLGFYGYTF; J: TRBJ1-2; size: .; D: TRBD1; V: TRBV13
DNA: TGCGCCAGCAGTGGGACTGGAGGCACTAATGAAAAACTGTTTTTT; CDR3: CASSGTGGTNEKLFF; J: TRBJ1-4; size: .; D: .; V: TRBV10-1
DNA: TGTGCCAGCAGCACGAGCGGGGTCTACAATGAGCAGTTCTTC; CDR3: CASSTSGVYNEQFF; J: TRBJ2-1; size: .; D: TRBD2; V: TRBV7-2
DNA: TGTGCCAGCAGCCAAAGGGGTCCGCCGGGACAGGGGGCTGGATTGAGCACTGAAGCTTTCTTT; CDR3: CASSQRGPPGQGAGLSTEAFF; J: TRBJ1-1; size: .; D: TRBD1; V: TRBV7-3
DNA: TGTGCCTGGAGTGTGGCTCCCTACGAGCAGTACTTC; CDR3: CAWSVAPYEQYF; J: TRBJ2-7; size: .; D: .; V: TRBV30
DNA: TGTGCCATCAGTGAAGTCCAGGCGAACACTGAAGCTTTCTTT; CDR3: CAISEVQANTEAFF; J: TRBJ1-1; size: .; D: .; V: TRBV10-3
DNA: TGTTCCAGCAGCTTAGCGTCGCAGGGATTTGCCACTGAAGCTTTCTTT; CDR3: CSSSLASQGFATEAFF; J: TRBJ1-1; size: few; D: .; V: TRBV7-9
DNA: TGTGCCAGCATCCCACCCCAGGAAAACACCGGGGAGCTGTTTTTT; CDR3: CASIPPQENTGELFF; J: TRBJ2-2; size: .; D: .; V: TRBV7-9
DNA: TGCGCCAGCAGCTTGGGTTCGGGGGAAGAGACCCAGTACTTC; CDR3: CASSLGSGEETQYF; J: TRBJ2-5; size: .; D: .; V: TRBV5-1
DNA: TGTGCCAGCAGCCATCGGGCCTACAATGAGCAGTTCTTC; CDR3: CASSHRAYNEQFF; J: TRBJ2-1; size: .; D: .; V: TRBV5-4